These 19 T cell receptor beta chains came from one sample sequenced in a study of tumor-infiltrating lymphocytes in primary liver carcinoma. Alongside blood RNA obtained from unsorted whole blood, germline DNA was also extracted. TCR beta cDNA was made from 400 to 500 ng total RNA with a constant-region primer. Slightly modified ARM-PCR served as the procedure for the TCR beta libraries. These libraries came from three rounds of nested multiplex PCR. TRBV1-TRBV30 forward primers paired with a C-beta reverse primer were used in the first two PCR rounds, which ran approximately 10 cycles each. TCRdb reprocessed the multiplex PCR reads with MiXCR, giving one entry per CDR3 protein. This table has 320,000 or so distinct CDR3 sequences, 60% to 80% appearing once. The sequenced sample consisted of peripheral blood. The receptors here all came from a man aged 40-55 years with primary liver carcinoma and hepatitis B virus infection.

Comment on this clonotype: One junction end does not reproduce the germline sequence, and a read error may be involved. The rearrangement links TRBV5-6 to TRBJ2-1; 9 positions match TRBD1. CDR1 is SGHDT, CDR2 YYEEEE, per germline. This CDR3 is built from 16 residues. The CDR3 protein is CVSSLYRTGVYSEQFF. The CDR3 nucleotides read TGTGTCAGCAGCTTGTACAGGACAGGGGTCTACAGTGAGCAGTTCTTC.

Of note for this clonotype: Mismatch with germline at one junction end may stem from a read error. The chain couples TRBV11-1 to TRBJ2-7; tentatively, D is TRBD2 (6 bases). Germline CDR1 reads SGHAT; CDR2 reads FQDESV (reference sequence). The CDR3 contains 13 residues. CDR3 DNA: TGTGCCAGCAACTCCTCGCGGGGTGGCGAGCAGTATTTC. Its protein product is CASNSSRGGEQYF.

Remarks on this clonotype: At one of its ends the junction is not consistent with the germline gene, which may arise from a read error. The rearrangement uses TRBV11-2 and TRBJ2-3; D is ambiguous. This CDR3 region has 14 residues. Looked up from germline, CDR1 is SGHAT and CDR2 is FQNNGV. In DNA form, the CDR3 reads TGTGCCAGAAGCTTAGATCTCTTGGCCGATACGCAGTATTTT. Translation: CARSLDLLADTQYF.

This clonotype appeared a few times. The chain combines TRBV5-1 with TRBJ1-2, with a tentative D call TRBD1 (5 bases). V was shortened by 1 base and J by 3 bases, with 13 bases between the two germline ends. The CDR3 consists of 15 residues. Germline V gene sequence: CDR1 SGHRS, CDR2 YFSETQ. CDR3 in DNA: TGCGCCAGCAGCTTGTCCGGGACGGCTGACTATGGCTACACCTTC. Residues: CASSLSGTADYGYTF.

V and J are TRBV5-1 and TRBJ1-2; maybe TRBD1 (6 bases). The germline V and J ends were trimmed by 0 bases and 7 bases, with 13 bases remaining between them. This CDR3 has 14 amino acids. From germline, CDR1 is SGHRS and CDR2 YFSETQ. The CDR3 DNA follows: TGCGCCAGCAGCTTGGCCCTGGGGGCGCTTGGCTACACCTTC. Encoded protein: CASSLALGALGYTF. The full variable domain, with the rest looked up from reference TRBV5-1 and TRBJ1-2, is KAGVTQTPRYLIKTRGQQVTLSCSPISGHRSVSWYQQTPGQGLQFLFEYFSETQRNKGNFPGRFSGRQFSNSRSEMNVSTLELGDSALYLCASSLALGALGYTFGSGTRLTVV.

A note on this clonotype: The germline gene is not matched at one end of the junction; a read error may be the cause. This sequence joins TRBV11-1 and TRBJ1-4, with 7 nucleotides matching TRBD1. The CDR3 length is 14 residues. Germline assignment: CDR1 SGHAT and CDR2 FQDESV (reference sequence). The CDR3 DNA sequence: TGTGGCAGCAGCTTCGGACAGGCAAGTGAAAAACTGTTTTTT. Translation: CGSSFGQASEKLFF.

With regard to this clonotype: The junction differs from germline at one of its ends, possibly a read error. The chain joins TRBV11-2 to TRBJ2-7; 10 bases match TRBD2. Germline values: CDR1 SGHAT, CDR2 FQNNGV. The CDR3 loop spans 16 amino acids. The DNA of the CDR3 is TGTGCCAGCAGCTTAGGAGAGACTAGCGGGCACTACGACCAGTACTTC. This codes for CASSLGETSGHYDQYF.

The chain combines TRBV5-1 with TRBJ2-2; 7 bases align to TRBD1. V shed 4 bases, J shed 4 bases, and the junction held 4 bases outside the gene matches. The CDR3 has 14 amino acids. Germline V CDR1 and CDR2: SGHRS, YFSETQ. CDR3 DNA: TGCGCCAGCAGCAACTACAGGGGCACCGGGGAGCTGTTTTTT. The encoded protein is CASSNYRGTGELFF.

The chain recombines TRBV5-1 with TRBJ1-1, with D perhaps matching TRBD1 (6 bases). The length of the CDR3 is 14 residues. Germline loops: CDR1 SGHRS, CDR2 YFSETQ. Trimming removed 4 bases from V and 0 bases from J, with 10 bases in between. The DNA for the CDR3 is TGCGCCAGCAGCACGACAGGCCTGAACACTGAAGCTTTCTTT. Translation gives CASSTTGLNTEAFF.

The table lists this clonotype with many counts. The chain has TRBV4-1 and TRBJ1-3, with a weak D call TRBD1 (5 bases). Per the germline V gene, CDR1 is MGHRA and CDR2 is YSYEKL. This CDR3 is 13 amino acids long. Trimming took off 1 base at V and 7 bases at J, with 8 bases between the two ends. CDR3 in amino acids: CASSQVEGNTIYF. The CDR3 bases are TGCGCCAGCAGCCAAGTGGAGGGGAACACCATATATTTT.

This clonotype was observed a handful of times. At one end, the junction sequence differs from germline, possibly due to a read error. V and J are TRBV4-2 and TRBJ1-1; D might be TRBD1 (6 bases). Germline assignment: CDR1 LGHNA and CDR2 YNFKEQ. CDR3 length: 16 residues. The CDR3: CASSQGAGQEGGGAFF. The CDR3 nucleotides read TGTGCCAGCAGCCAAGGGGCTGGGCAGGAAGGGGGTGGAGCTTTCTTC.

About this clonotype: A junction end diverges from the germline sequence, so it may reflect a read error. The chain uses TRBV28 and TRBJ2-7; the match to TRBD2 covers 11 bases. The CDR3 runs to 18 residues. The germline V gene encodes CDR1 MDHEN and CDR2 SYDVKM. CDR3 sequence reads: CTSSLSLSSGRTSYEQYF. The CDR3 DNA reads TGTACCAGCAGTTTATCCTTATCTAGCGGGAGGACCTCCTACGAGCAGTACTTC.

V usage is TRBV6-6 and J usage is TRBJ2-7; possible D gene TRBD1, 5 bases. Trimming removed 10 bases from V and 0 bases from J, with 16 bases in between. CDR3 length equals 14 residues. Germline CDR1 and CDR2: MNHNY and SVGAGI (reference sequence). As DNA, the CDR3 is TGTGCCAACAACAAGGGGTTCAACTCCTACGAGCAGTACTTC. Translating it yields CANNKGFNSYEQYF.

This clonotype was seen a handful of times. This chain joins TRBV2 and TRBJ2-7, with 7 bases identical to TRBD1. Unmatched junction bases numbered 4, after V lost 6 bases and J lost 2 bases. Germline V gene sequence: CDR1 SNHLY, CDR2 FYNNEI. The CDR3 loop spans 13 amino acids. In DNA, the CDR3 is TGTGCCAGCAGGACAGGGCGGACCTACGAGCAGTACTTC. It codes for CASRTGRTYEQYF.

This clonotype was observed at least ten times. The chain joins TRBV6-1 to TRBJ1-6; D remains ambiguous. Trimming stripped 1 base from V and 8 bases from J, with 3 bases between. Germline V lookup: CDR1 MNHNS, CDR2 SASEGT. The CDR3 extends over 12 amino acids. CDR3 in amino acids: CASSEEHSPLHF. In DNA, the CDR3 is TGTGCCAGCAGTGAAGAACATTCACCCCTCCACTTT.

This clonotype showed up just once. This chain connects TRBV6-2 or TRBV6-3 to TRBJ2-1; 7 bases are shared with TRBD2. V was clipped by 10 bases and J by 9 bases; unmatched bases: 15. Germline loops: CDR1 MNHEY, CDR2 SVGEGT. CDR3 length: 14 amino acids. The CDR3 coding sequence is TGTGCCACCAGGCCCTTAATAGCGGGTAGTGAGCAGTTCTTC. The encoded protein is CATRPLIAGSEQFF.

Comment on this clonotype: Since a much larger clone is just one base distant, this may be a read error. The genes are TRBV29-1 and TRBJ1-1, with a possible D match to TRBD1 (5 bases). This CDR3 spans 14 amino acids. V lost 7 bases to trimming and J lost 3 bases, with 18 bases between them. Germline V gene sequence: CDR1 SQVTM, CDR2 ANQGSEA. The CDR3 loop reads CSALAGFRDTEAFF. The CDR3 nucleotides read TGCAGCGCTCTGGCGGGCTTCAGGGACACTGAAGCTTTCTTT.

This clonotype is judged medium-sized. CDR3 residues: CASSFSEETQYF. As DNA, the CDR3 is TGTGCCAGCAGCTTTAGCGAAGAGACCCAGTACTTC. J is TRBJ2-5 and V is TRBV11-1, with D possibly matching TRBD2 (5 bases). The length of the CDR3 is 12 residues. Germline CDR1 and CDR2: SGHAT and FQDESV (reference sequence). Trimming took off 3 bases at V and 3 bases at J, with 5 bases between the two ends.

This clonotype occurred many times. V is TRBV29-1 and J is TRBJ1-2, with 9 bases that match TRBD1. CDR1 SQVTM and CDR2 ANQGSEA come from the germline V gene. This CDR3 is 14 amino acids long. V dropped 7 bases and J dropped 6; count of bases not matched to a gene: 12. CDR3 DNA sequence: TGCAGCGCCCTTATACGGACAGGGGAGAATGGCTACACCTTC. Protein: CSALIRTGENGYTF.